These T cell receptor beta chains were read from a single sample in a study of neoadjuvant anti-PD-1 for oral cavity cancer. Libraries were prepared by immunoSEQ multiplex PCR; TCRdb keeps only in-frame clonotypes and omits some of them. The data show around 15,000 clones, around 36% seen once. The input for sequencing was tumor tissue, taken after nivolumab (anti-PD-1) treatment. The receptors come from a person aged 40-85 years with oral cavity squamous cell carcinoma. Each CDR3 is given with its conserved first and last residue. The D gene is left open where the match is weak. Size is omitted from some rows. Given values are once, few, many or a class for expanded clones.

clone_size j_call d_call v_call cdr3_aa cdr3_nt
few TRBJ1-6 . TRBV19 CASSMVWDNSPLHF TGTGCCAGTAGTATGGTATGGGATAATTCACCCCTCCACTTT
few TRBJ2-3 TRBD2 TRBV4-3 CASSLLGLAGFTDTQYF TGCGCCAGCAGCCTCCTGGGACTAGCGGGCTTCACAGATACGCAGTATTTT
. TRBJ1-1 . TRBV5-5 CASSAWGRWDTEAFF TGTGCCAGCAGCGCATGGGGGAGATGGGACACTGAAGCTTTCTTT
. TRBJ1-6 . TRBV11-2 CASSSGLEGWKDNSPLHF TGTGCCAGCAGCTCGGGACTAGAGGGGTGGAAGGATAATTCACCCCTCCACTTT
. TRBJ2-3 . TRBV4-3 CASSQGSPGSTDTQYF TGCGCCAGCAGCCAAGGCAGCCCCGGTAGCACAGATACGCAGTATTTT
once TRBJ1-2 TRBD1 TRBV28 CASSLGTGADNYGYTF TGTGCCAGCAGTCTAGGGACAGGGGCAGATAACTATGGCTACACCTTC
once TRBJ1-2 . TRBV5-4 CASSQDVGQGNYGYTF TGCGCCAGCAGCCAAGATGTTGGGCAGGGAAACTATGGCTACACCTTC
. TRBJ2-2 . TRBV6-5 CASSYGGADTGELFF TGTGCCAGCAGTTACGGGGGGGCCGACACCGGGGAGCTGTTTTTT
. TRBJ2-5 TRBD2 TRBV5-6 CASSFFAAGGFQETQYF TGTGCCAGCAGCTTTTTCGCAGCGGGGGGTTTCCAAGAGACCCAGTACTTC
few TRBJ2-1 . TRBV19 CASSMQGGTTAEQFF TGTGCCAGTAGTATGCAAGGGGGAACCACAGCTGAGCAGTTCTTC
. TRBJ1-4 . TRBV2 CASSVWEKLFF TGTGCCAGCAGTGTTTGGGAAAAACTGTTTTTT
once TRBJ1-4 . TRBV5-4 CASSRQDPNEKLFF TGTGCCAGCAGCCGACAGGACCCTAATGAAAAACTGTTTTTT
few TRBJ1-1 . TRBV18 CASSREGATEAFF TGTGCCAGCTCCCGAGAAGGGGCCACTGAAGCTTTCTTT
few TRBJ1-5 . TRBV4-1 CASSQEQYQPQHF TGCGCCAGCAGCCAAGAGCAATATCAGCCCCAGCATTTT
. TRBJ2-2 . TRBV6-5 CASSYRGGPTGELFF TGTGCCAGCAGTTACCGTGGGGGGCCTACCGGGGAGCTGTTTTTT
. TRBJ1-2 . TRBV6-1 CASSSRDLGFGYTF TGTGCCAGCAGTAGCCGGGACTTAGGGTTTGGCTACACCTTC
. TRBJ1-6 TRBD1 TRBV18 CASSRQGSASPLHF TGTGCCAGCTCCCGACAGGGTAGCGCTTCACCCCTCCACTTT
medium-sized TRBJ1-4 TRBD1 TRBV7-2 CASSWYRGNEKLFF TGTGCCAGCAGCTGGTACAGGGGTAATGAAAAACTGTTTTTT
. TRBJ2-7 TRBD1 TRBV6-5 CASSPTGGAGYEQYF TGTGCCAGCAGCCCGACAGGGGGCGCAGGCTACGAGCAGTACTTC
. TRBJ2-5 . TRBV6-6 CASSYYEPWETQYF TGTGCCAGCAGTTACTACGAACCGTGGGAGACCCAGTACTTC
. TRBJ1-4 . TRBV28 CASSGAANEKLFF TGTGCCAGCAGTGGGGCCGCTAATGAAAAACTGTTTTTT
. TRBJ2-7 TRBD1 TRBV11-2 CASSWGQWSYEQYF TGTGCCAGCAGCTGGGGACAGTGGTCCTACGAGCAGTACTTC
few TRBJ2-3 . TRBV7-8 CASSLANWQYF TGTGCCAGCAGCTTAGCCAACTGGCAGTATTTT
. TRBJ2-1 TRBD1 TRBV2 CASSSVTGGTSPYNEQFF TGTGCCAGCAGTTCCGTGACAGGGGGAACTTCCCCCTACAATGAGCAGTTCTTC
few TRBJ1-3 . TRBV2 CASRLDSDSGNTIYF TGTGCCAGCAGGCTTGACAGCGACTCTGGAAACACCATATATTTT
once TRBJ2-2 TRBD1 TRBV11-3 CASSLRQGASGELFF TGTGCCAGCAGCTTACGACAGGGGGCAAGCGGGGAGCTGTTTTTT
medium-sized TRBJ2-5 . TRBV2 CASSTATQYF TGTGCCAGCAGTACAGCGACCCAGTACTTC
. TRBJ2-5 . TRBV11-2 CASSLDGVSRETQYF TGTGCCAGCAGCTTAGATGGAGTTTCCCGGGAGACCCAGTACTTC
medium-sized TRBJ2-2 . TRBV7-3 CASSLAPTYTGELFF TGTGCCAGCAGCTTAGCTCCCACGTACACCGGGGAGCTGTTTTTT
. TRBJ1-5 . TRBV19 CASSSGGGGNQPQHF TGTGCCAGTTCATCGGGGGGCGGGGGCAATCAGCCCCAGCATTTT
medium-sized TRBJ1-2 . TRBV7-9 CASSLGQNNYGYTF TGTGCCAGCAGCTTGGGGCAGAACAACTATGGCTACACCTTC
large TRBJ1-2 . TRBV29-1 CSVAPTANYGYTF TGCAGCGTTGCCCCGACAGCTAACTATGGCTACACCTTC
. TRBJ2-5 . TRBV9 CASSLQSQETQYF TGTGCCAGCAGCTTACAGAGTCAAGAGACCCAGTACTTC
many TRBJ1-5 . TRBV27 CLQRPQHF TGCCTCCAGCGGCCCCAGCATTTT
. TRBJ1-2 TRBD1 TRBV5-6 CASSLLTGTGSSYTF TGTGCCAGCAGCTTGTTGACCGGGACAGGGAGTAGCTACACCTTC
few TRBJ2-7 . TRBV15 CATSLGEEVGEQYF TGTGCCACCAGCTTAGGGGAGGAGGTCGGCGAGCAGTACTTC
few TRBJ2-5 TRBD2 TRBV10-3 CAISESIWRGGRETQYF TGTGCCATCAGTGAGTCGATCTGGCGGGGGGGCCGGGAGACCCAGTACTTC
. TRBJ1-2 TRBD1 TRBV5-1 CASSLLAGQEGYGYTF TGCGCCAGCAGCTTATTGGCGGGACAGGAGGGCTATGGCTACACCTTC
few TRBJ2-2 . TRBV4-3 CASSQDYIVSRELFF TGCGCCAGCAGCCAAGATTATATTGTGTCCCGGGAGCTGTTTTTT
. TRBJ2-4 TRBD2 TRBV6-1 CASSEAAGETAKNIQYF TGTGCCAGCAGTGAAGCAGCGGGGGAGACGGCCAAAAACATTCAGTACTTC
many TRBJ1-2 . TRBV9 CASSPDSSNYGYTF TGTGCCAGCAGCCCCGACAGTTCTAACTATGGCTACACCTTC
. TRBJ2-1 TRBD1 TRBV7-8 CASSLRARGQGLWGEQFF TGTGCCAGCAGCTTACGAGCTCGAGGACAGGGGTTATGGGGTGAGCAGTTCTTC
few TRBJ1-5 . TRBV28 CASSSIQGYNQPQHF TGTGCCAGCAGTTCAATACAGGGATACAATCAGCCCCAGCATTTT
. TRBJ1-2 TRBD1 TRBV30 CAWNPGQDYGYTF TGTGCCTGGAATCCGGGACAGGACTATGGCTACACCTTC
. TRBJ2-3 TRBD2 TRBV7-2 CASSPGRTSGGPSTDTQYF TGTGCCAGCAGCCCCGGAAGGACTAGCGGGGGCCCTAGCACAGATACGCAGTATTTT
many TRBJ1-2 . TRBV5-1 CASRPGEGYGYTF TGCGCCAGCCGCCCCGGGGAGGGCTATGGCTACACCTTC
. TRBJ2-1 TRBD1 TRBV5-1 CASSPGQGARNEQFF TGCGCCAGCAGCCCGGGACAGGGGGCGCGGAATGAGCAGTTCTTC
. TRBJ1-5 . TRBV19 CATQKGVSVYQPQHF TGTGCCACACAGAAAGGAGTCAGCGTCTATCAGCCCCAGCATTTT
. TRBJ1-5 TRBD1 TRBV6-1 CASSSGTGGNQPQHF TGTGCCAGCAGTTCCGGGACAGGGGGCAATCAGCCCCAGCATTTT
. TRBJ1-1 TRBD1 TRBV5-4 CASSQADRANTEAFF TGTGCCAGCAGCCAAGCCGACAGGGCGAACACTGAAGCTTTCTTT
. TRBJ2-7 . TRBV7-2 CASSLVGRGQGEQYF TGTGCCAGCAGCTTAGTGGGGAGGGGGCAAGGGGAGCAGTACTTC
. TRBJ1-1 . TRBV10-2 CASSQQGLTEAFF TGCGCCAGCAGTCAACAGGGACTCACTGAAGCTTTCTTT
few TRBJ1-6 . TRBV11-2 CASRQGIRNSPLHF TGTGCCAGCAGACAGGGTATTCGTAATTCACCCCTCCACTTT
. TRBJ1-6 TRBD1 TRBV30 CAWAAGTGGFYNSPLHF TGTGCCTGGGCTGCCGGGACAGGGGGCTTCTATAATTCACCCCTCCACTTT
few TRBJ1-2 . TRBV7-9 CASSSDPKNGYTF TGTGCCAGCAGCTCGGATCCTAAGAATGGCTACACCTTC
few TRBJ1-6 . TRBV21-1 CASSKRGRNSPLHF TGTGCCAGCAGCAAAAGGGGGCGGAATTCACCCCTCCACTTT
medium-sized TRBJ2-7 . TRBV4-3 CASSQTTGSSYEQYF TGCGCCAGCAGCCAAACCACAGGGAGCTCCTACGAGCAGTACTTC
medium-sized TRBJ2-7 TRBD1 TRBV14 CASSQSRGLSYEQYF TGTGCCAGCAGCCAAAGTAGGGGGCTGTCCTACGAGCAGTACTTC
few TRBJ2-1 TRBD1 TRBV12-5 CASGLGLGQATFGQFF TGTGCTAGTGGTTTGGGCTTGGGACAGGCTACCTTCGGGCAGTTCTTC